This entry concerns a single T cell receptor beta chain. Antigen: not known. This record comes from a study of blood T cells in healthy people across ages. Germline assignment: CDR1 MRHNA and CDR2 SNTAGT. The CDR3 runs 13 residues. The V end was cut by 4 bases, the J end by 7 bases, with 13 bases between. Primed by a sample-barcoded 5' primer and a J-beta primer mix, a second PCR proceeded for about 6 to 11 cycles. TCRdb reprocessed the 5' RACE reads via MiXCR and lists one record per CDR3 protein. The repertoire holds some 710,000 distinct CDR3 sequences, with approximately 22% as singletons. General study results and limits: Bulk PBMC profiling left naive and antigen-experienced comparisons inconclusive. Compared with aged donors, long-lived donors showed fewer expanded clones, suggesting selection.

Healthy Russian Caucasian donors spanned ages about 6 to 100 years. Samples each had at least 6 micrograms of total RNA extracted. This sequence was found in a man aged 70-80 years in good health. Sequenced material: blood. This chain joins TRBV6-4 and TRBJ1-2, with D hard to call. The CDR3 loop reads CASSGMGRAGYTF. DNA of the CDR3: TGTGCCAGCAGTGGAATGGGGAGGGCTGGCTACACCTTC.